This T cell receptor (beta chain) was identified in a study of spatial heterogeneity in lung cancer. Whole-study context: Beta-chain sequences were consistently detected more often than alpha-chain sequences. Counts of TCR transcripts in tumor regions correlated strongly with a matched bulk RNA-seq T cell module score. An average of more than ten raw reads was observed per unique TCR and UMI combination.

CDR3 size: 20 residues. Germline V CDR1 and CDR2: LNHDA, SQIVND (reference sequence). V was pared by 1 base and J by 0 bases, with 12 bases of the junction left unmatched. Time point indicated: sample taken at primary tumor resection. The authors sequenced whole RNA from tumor, nontumor lung or frozen PBMC without sorting. This clonotype was seen ten or more times. Its antigen is not known. Overall study results and limits: Expanded alpha and beta TCR counts within tumors tracked tumor mutation counts.

TCRdb recomputed calls from the 5' RACE reads with MiXCR, one row per CDR3 protein. The sample includes 9,000 to 10,000 distinct CDR3 sequences, roughly 6% of them seen just once. V and J are TRBV19 and TRBJ2-1; 10 positions match TRBD2. The receptor was isolated from a female donor with early-stage non-small cell lung cancer. Sample: lung tumor tissue, taken at surgery. The CDR3 spells CASSIGAGTSAKYSYNEQFF. In DNA, the CDR3 is TGTGCCAGTAGTATAGGGGCCGGGACTAGCGCCAAATACTCCTACAATGAGCAGTTCTTC. The whole variable domain, remainder taken from reference TRBV19 and TRBJ2-1, is DGGITQSPKYLFRKEGQNVTLSCEQNLNHDAMYWYRQDPGQGLRLIYYSQIVNDFQKGDIAEGYSVSREKKESFPLTVTSAQKNPTAFYLCASSIGAGTSAKYSYNEQFFGPGTRLTVL.